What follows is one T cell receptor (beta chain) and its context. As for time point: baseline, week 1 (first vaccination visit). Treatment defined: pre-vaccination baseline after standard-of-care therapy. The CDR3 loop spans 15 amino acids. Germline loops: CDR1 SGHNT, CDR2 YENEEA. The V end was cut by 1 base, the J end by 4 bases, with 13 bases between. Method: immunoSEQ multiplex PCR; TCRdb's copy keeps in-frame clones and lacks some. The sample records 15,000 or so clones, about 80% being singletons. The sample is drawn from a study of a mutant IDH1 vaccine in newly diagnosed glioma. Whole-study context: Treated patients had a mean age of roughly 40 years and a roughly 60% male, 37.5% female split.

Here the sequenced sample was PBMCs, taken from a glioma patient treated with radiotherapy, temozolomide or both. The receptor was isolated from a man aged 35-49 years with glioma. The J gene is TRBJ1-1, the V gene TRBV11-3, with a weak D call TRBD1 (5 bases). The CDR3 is CASSLARSGGTEAFF. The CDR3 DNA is TGTGCCAGCAGCTTAGCTCGTAGCGGGGGCACTGAAGCTTTCTTT.